This entry is about one T cell receptor (beta chain). Treatment defined: about 20 received Ad26.COV2.S at low or high dose, single or two shots; several received placebo; per-sample allocation not given. The samples date from day 63 after the first vaccine or placebo injection. TCRdb's copy holds only in-frame clones and misses some; the assay was immunoSEQ multiplex PCR. Of more than 400,000 clones in the sample, around 90% are singletons; the top ten hold around 4.5%. This sample is part of a study of Ad26.COV2.S vaccination and SARS-CoV-2 variants. J lost 9 bases, V lost 7 bases, and 9 bases had no gene match. CDR1 and CDR2 (germline): MDHEN, SYDVKM. The CDR3 sequence is 15 residues long.

The TCR comes from a person aged 18-60 years who received the Ad26.COV2.S COVID-19 vaccine or a placebo. V and J are TRBV28 and TRBJ2-1; 13 nucleotides align to TRBD2. The input for sequencing was peripheral blood, taken in a trial of Ad26.COV2.S vaccine versus placebo. The CDR3 bases are TGTGCCAGCAAACTAGCGGGAGGGCCTTTAGGTGAGCAGTTCTTC. Translating gives CASKLAGGPLGEQFF. The entire variable domain, with the rest obtained from reference TRBV28 and TRBJ2-1, is as follows: DVKVTQSSRYLVKRTGEKVFLECVQDMDHENMFWYRQDPGLGLRLIYFSYDVKMKEKGDIPEGYSVSREKKERFSLILESASTNQTSMYLCASKLAGGPLGEQFFGPGTRLTVL.